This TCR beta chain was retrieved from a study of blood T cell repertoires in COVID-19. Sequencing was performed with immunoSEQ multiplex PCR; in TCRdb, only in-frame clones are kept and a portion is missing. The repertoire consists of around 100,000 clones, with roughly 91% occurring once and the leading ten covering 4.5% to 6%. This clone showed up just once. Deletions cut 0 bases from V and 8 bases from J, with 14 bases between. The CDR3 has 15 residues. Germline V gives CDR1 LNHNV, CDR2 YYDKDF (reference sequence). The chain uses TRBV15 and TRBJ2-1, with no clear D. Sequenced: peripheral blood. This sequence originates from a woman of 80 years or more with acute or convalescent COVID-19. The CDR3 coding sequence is TGTGCCACCAGCAGAGATAAATCGGTGAGGTATGAGCAGTTCTTC. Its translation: CATSRDKSVRYEQFF.